The T cell receptor (beta chain) under discussion was sequenced for a study of T cell repertoires and leukemia-associated antigens (dated by TCRdb to between 2018 and 2021). About the investigation overall: Each sample yielded about 5.1 to 6.6 million read pairs and roughly 3 to 5.0 million effective reads, about 16 million effective reads overall. The study aimed to identify which antigen a TCR Vbeta21 clone previously found in CML patients recognizes, using in vitro peptide stimulation of healthy T cells.

Total RNA was extracted from the cultured T cells with TRIzol reagent. 5' rapid amplification of cDNA ends (5'RACE) was the method used to amplify TCRbeta libraries from the RNA. Library concentration and integrity were checked with Qubit, an Agilent instrument, and quantitative PCR before sequencing. Qualified libraries were sequenced on Illumina HiSeq or MiSeq by a commercial service provider. From the authors' description of their analysis: MiXCR version 1.8.2 was used to identify TCR sequences in each sample. For a clone to count as qualified, its CDR3 had to be longer than four amino acids, its nucleotide length had to be in-frame, and the clone could not contain a stop codon. A read containing the complete CDR3 structure was counted as an effective read. Validation of expanded clones was performed by RT-PCR with 24 Vbeta primers, GeneScan spectratyping, and Sanger sequencing. The public sequencing data were trimmed at Q25 with fastp and processed into clonotypes with MiXCR by TCRdb, which kept only in-frame beta chains. CDR3 protein sequences are deduplicated, and each keeps its most common genes and DNA. TCRdb, rather than the study authors, made the V and J calls. In this sample the table shows about 10,000 distinct CDR3 sequences, 35% to 45% of which occur a single time. The ten largest clones add up to over 25% of the sample.

V is shortened by 2 bases, J by 9 bases, and the region joining them spans 11 bases. Its CDR3 holds 13 amino acids, cysteine through phenylalanine. Only CDR3 DNA is held: 39 bases, read in frame from base 1. CDR1 SEHNR and CDR2 FQNEAQ are derived from the germline V gene (reference sequence). This clonotype has just a few counts. The antigen this receptor binds is unknown. The input lacks base qualities; no much larger clone sits a single base away. Overall results and qualifications from the work: The antigen specificity and function of the expanded clones were not directly tested and needed further investigation. Numbers of Vbeta genes (approximately 61), Jbeta genes (approximately 15), VDJ rearrangements and unique CDR3s did not differ significantly among the four groups.

As a first step, CD3+ T cells were rested overnight at 2.5 million cells/mL in RPMI 1640 lacking fetal bovine serum. MACS immunomagnetic beads were used according to the manufacturer's instructions to isolate CD3+ T cells from PBMCs. Material for sequencing was CD3+ T cells sorted from blood and cultured. The V gene is TRBV7-9 and the J gene is TRBJ2-1, with a weak D call of TRBD1 (5 bases match). The sequence came from a female donor in good health. The CDR3 loop reads CASSLLGVSEQFF. The sequenced DNA is TGTGCCAGCAGCTTATTAGGGGTCAGTGAGCAGTTCTTC. Extended through the reference TRBV7-9 and TRBJ2-1 proteins, this CDR3 yields the full variable domain: DTGVSQNPRHKITKRGQNVTFRCDPISEHNRLYWYRQTLGQGPEFLTYFQNEAQLEKSRLLSDRFSAERPKGSFSTLEIQRTEQGDSAMYLCASSLLGVSEQFFGPGTRLTVL.